Shown below are 3 T cell receptor beta chains from a single sample sequenced in a study of cytomegalovirus exposure and HLA in healthy donors. PCR was performed using 60 Vbeta and 13 Jbeta primers. Some clones are missing from TCRdb's copy, which holds only in-frame ones; the method was immunoSEQ multiplex PCR. Of under 95,000 clones listed, roughly three quarters are singletons. The sample was PBMCs. These receptors were taken from a woman aged 40-49 years in good health and CMV-seropositive.

The chain combines TRBV4-3 with TRBJ2-7; the match to TRBD2 covers 10 bases. Germline V gene data show CDR1 as LGHNA and CDR2 as YSLEER. V lost 2 bases, J lost 6 bases, and 13 bases stayed unmatched. CDR3 length: 17 residues. For the CDR3, the DNA is TGCGCCAGCAGCCAAAGGTTAGAAGAGCGGGAGGGCTCCGAGCAGTACTTC. Its protein product is CASSQRLEEREGSEQYF.

The chain links TRBV27 to TRBJ2-1; no definite D call. The CDR3 has 14 residues. The germline CDR1 and CDR2 sequences are MNHEY and SMNVEV (reference sequence). V was shortened by 7 bases and J by 4 bases, with 14 bases between the two germline ends. CDR3 in DNA: TGTGCCAGCACTAATGGGCTACCTTACAATGAGCAGTTCTTC. Protein: CASTNGLPYNEQFF.

The V and J genes are TRBV7-2 and TRBJ1-2, with TRBD1 identical over 9 bases. Germline V CDR1 and CDR2: SGHTA, FQGNSA. V dropped 6 bases and J dropped 4; count of bases not matched to a gene: 9. CDR3 length: 15 residues. CDR3 sequence reads: CASSPRTGALYGYTF. As DNA, the CDR3 is TGTGCCAGCAGTCCGAGGACAGGGGCCCTCTATGGCTACACCTTC. Combining the CDR3 with reference TRBV7-2 and TRBJ1-2 gives the whole variable domain GAGVSQSPSNKVTEKGKDVELRCDPISGHTALYWYRQSLGQGLEFLIYFQGNSAPDKSGLPSDRFSAERTGGSVSTLTIQRTQQEDSAVYLCASSPRTGALYGYTFGSGTRLTVV.